These T cell receptor beta chains were read from a single sample in a study of shared clonotypes between healthy human individuals. The method was immunoSEQ multiplex PCR; TCRdb's version includes in-frame clones alone and lacks a portion of them. The table shows about 520,000 clones, with 81% occurring only once. The specimen sequenced was PBMCs. Every receptor here comes from a woman aged 40 to 55 in good health. Some clones in this sample may be carry-over from other donors' samples. Both conserved end residues are part of each CDR3. D genes are given only for firm matches. Size is omitted from some rows. Given values are once, few, many or a class for expanded clones.

CDR3 length,J gene,V gene,D gene,clone size,CDR3 protein,CDR3 DNA
13,TRBJ1-3,TRBV28,NA,NA,CASSFRQGYTIYF,TGTGCCAGCAGTTTCCGCCAGGGTTACACCATATATTTT
13,TRBJ2-7,TRBV2,NA,NA,CASKHRAVYEQYF,TGTGCCAGCAAGCACAGGGCGGTCTACGAGCAGTACTTC
12,TRBJ2-7,TRBV10-3,TRBD1,NA,CAIRDRVYEQYF,TGTGCCATCAGAGACAGGGTCTACGAGCAGTACTTC
13,TRBJ1-2,TRBV10-3,NA,NA,CAISLDTNYGYTF,TGTGCCATCAGCCTTGACACGAACTATGGCTACACCTTC
15,TRBJ2-3,TRBV11-1,TRBD2,NA,CASSLEAGVADTQYF,TGTGCCAGCAGCTTAGAGGCGGGAGTTGCAGATACGCAGTATTTT
15,TRBJ2-5,TRBV9,NA,many,CASSVEAFPQETQYF,TGTGCCAGCAGCGTAGAGGCGTTCCCACAAGAGACCCAGTACTTC
14,TRBJ2-7,TRBV6-5,NA,NA,CASSSTIPVYEQYF,TGTGCCAGCAGTAGCACTATACCGGTCTACGAGCAGTACTTC
13,TRBJ2-7,TRBV5-1,NA,few,CASSSTGTYEQYF,TGCGCCAGCAGCTCGACGGGAACCTACGAGCAGTACTTC
16,TRBJ1-4,TRBV2,TRBD1,NA,CASSSQGAGTNEKLFF,TGTGCCAGCAGTTCACAGGGGGCTGGGACTAATGAAAAACTGTTTTTT
14,TRBJ2-2,TRBV10-1,NA,NA,CASMATPNTGELFF,TGCGCCAGCATGGCGACTCCGAACACCGGGGAGCTGTTTTTT
19,TRBJ1-3,TRBV14,NA,NA,CASSHFRLRLRDSGNTIYF,TGTGCCAGCAGCCACTTCAGGCTCCGGCTAAGAGACTCTGGAAACACCATATATTTT
14,TRBJ2-7,TRBV9,TRBD2,NA,CASSYLAETYEQYF,TGTGCCAGCAGCTATCTAGCGGAGACCTACGAGCAGTACTTC
16,TRBJ2-1,TRBV5-1,TRBD2,NA,CASSLIEREPYNEQFF,TGCGCCAGCAGCTTAATCGAGCGGGAACCCTACAATGAGCAGTTCTTC
13,TRBJ1-5,TRBV11-2,NA,NA,CASSRDTNQPQHF,TGTGCCAGCAGCCGGGACACAAATCAGCCCCAGCATTTT
15,TRBJ2-7,TRBV7-3,NA,NA,CASSLTAGPSYEQYF,TGTGCCAGCAGCTTAACGGCAGGGCCCTCCTACGAGCAGTACTTC
15,TRBJ1-4,TRBV28,TRBD1,once,CASSPTGRVVEKLFF,TGTGCCAGCAGTCCGACAGGGCGCGTCGTTGAAAAACTGTTTTTT
16,TRBJ2-7,TRBV18,NA,NA,CASSARTASRHYEQYF,TGTGCCAGCTCAGCGCGGACAGCCTCCCGACACTACGAGCAGTACTTC
15,TRBJ1-2,TRBV5-4,NA,NA,CASSLGAGSQYGYTF,TGTGCCAGCAGCTTGGGAGCCGGGTCCCAGTATGGCTACACCTTC
14,TRBJ2-1,TRBV19,NA,NA,CASSIPPGYNEQFF,TGTGCCAGTAGTATCCCCCCGGGGTACAATGAGCAGTTCTTC
15,TRBJ2-3,TRBV13,NA,NA,CASSLRGAMGDTQYF,TGTGCCAGCAGCTTACGGGGCGCTATGGGAGATACGCAGTATTTT
22,TRBJ2-2,TRBV2,TRBD2,NA,CASSVQKSGTSGREVKTGELFF,TGTGCCAGCAGTGTCCAAAAGAGCGGGACTAGCGGGAGGGAGGTGAAAACCGGGGAGCTGTTTTTT
13,TRBJ2-7,TRBV28,TRBD1,NA,CASRAHRGYEQYF,TGTGCCAGCAGGGCTCACAGGGGCTACGAGCAGTACTTC
15,TRBJ2-5,TRBV5-6,NA,NA,CASRFSSGNQETQYF,TGTGCCAGCAGGTTCTCGTCAGGGAACCAAGAGACCCAGTACTTC
15,TRBJ2-5,TRBV7-8,TRBD2,NA,CASSLGAGVEETQYF,TGTGCCAGCAGCTTAGGAGCGGGAGTAGAGGAGACCCAGTACTTC
16,TRBJ2-1,TRBV30,TRBD2,NA,CAWRTPGLTVILEQFF,TGTGCCTGGAGAACCCCGGGACTAACGGTAATCTTAGAGCAGTTCTTC
14,TRBJ1-4,TRBV5-1,NA,NA,CASSWSESNEKLFF,TGCGCCAGCAGCTGGTCAGAGAGCAATGAAAAACTGTTTTTT
19,TRBJ2-7,TRBV5-1,TRBD2,NA,CASSFTDGLAGVFPYEQYF,TGCGCCAGCAGCTTCACGGATGGACTAGCGGGAGTCTTCCCCTACGAGCAGTACTTC
14,TRBJ2-1,TRBV14,NA,few,CASSQAWGAGEQFF,TGTGCCAGCAGCCAAGCGTGGGGGGCCGGGGAGCAGTTCTTC